This T cell receptor (beta chain) was sequenced during a study of T cell repertoires in cytomegalovirus infection. At the level of the study: Public signatures in TCR beta pointed to CMV infection and matching HLA type.

There are many counts of this clonotype. No antigen is known for it. TCRdb used MiXCR to reprocess the reads, holding one entry per CDR3 protein. The top ten clones hold 9.5% to 15% of a sample with hundreds of thousands of distinct CDR3 sequences, roughly 16% of them seen once. Overall study findings and caveats: Identification of carriers of CMV plus the relevant HLA was achieved through cumulative public TCR beta family frequency. Clonotype analysis showed dominance of the ex vivo response by HLA-C-restricted CMV-specific TCR beta clonotypes.

Germline V CDR1 and CDR2: SNHLY, FYNNEI. The CDR3 sequence is 14 residues long. Trimming at V came to 8 bases and at J to 5 bases, leaving 7 bases not matched to a gene. This chain joins TRBV2 and TRBJ1-1; 11 nucleotides line up with TRBD1. This receptor was obtained from a human donor in good health (CMV status not recorded). Some clones in this sample may be carry-over from other donors' samples. Sequenced material: PBMCs. DNA for the CDR3: TGTGCCAGCTCAAGGACAGGGGGCAGGACTGAAGCTTTCTTT. It codes for CASSRTGGRTEAFF. The entire variable domain, with the rest obtained from reference TRBV2 and TRBJ1-1, is as follows: EPEVTQTPSHQVTQMGQEVILRCVPISNHLYFYWYRQILGQKVEFLVSFYNNEISEKSEIFDDQFSVERPDGSNFTLKIRSTKLEDSAMYFCASSRTGGRTEAFFGQGTRLTVV.